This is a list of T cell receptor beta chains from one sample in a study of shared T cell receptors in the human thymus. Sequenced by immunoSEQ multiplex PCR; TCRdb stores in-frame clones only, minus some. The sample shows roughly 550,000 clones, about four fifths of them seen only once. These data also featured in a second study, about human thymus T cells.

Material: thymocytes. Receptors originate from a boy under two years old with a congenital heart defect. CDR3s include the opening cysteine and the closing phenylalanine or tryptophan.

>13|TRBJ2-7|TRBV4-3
CASSQDRGNEQYF
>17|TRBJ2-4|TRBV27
CASSLIGGQGVKNIQYF
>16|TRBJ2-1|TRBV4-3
CASSRHRLFSYNEQFF
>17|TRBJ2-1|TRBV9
CASSSFPTSAIYNEQFF
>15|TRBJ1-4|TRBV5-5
CASSLGGAANEKLFF
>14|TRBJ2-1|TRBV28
CASRTDSPSNEQFF
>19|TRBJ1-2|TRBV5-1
CASSSLSLGRVSGRYGYTF
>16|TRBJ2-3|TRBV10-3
CAISETQGFSTDTQYF
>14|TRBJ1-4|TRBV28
CASSPDRVSEKLFF
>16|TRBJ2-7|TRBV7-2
CASSSGPEREGYEQYF
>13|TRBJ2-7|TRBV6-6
CARSPFDSYEQYF
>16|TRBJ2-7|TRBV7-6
CASSLARRESTYEQYF
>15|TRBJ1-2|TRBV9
CASTLETGPNYGYTF
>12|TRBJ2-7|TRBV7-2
CASSPVAYEQYF
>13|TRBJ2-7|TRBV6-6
CASSYKGGREQYF
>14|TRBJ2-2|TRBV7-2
CASSQGIGTGELFF
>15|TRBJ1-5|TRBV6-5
CASSPREGENQPQHF
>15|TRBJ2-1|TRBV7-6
CASSLVLGGLDEQFF
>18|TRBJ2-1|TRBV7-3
CASSSRWREEGAYNEQFF
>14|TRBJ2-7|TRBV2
CASSEGQAPREQYF
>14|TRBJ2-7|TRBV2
CASSGVGGAYEQYF
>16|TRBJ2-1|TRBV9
CASSPRGQGRVNEQFF
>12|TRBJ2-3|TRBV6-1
CASSEARHTQYF
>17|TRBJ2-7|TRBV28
CASSPRDRGSGNYEQYF
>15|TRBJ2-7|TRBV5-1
CASSLGQATSYEQYF
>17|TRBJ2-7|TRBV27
CASSISSSGSWSYEQYF
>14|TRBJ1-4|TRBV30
CAWSVRGVDEKLFF
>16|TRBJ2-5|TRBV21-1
CASSKVREPSGETQYF
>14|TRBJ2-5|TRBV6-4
CASSEAGEDETQYF
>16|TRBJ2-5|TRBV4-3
CASSQDTAGGQETQYF
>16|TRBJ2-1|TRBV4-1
CASSGRRGGSYNEQFF
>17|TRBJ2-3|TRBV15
CATSSTSGRVSTDTQYF
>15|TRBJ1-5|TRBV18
CASSLGQDSNQPQHF
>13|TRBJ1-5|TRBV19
CASNPDRGQPQHF
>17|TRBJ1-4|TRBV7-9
CASSLRQELATNEKLFF
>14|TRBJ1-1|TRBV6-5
CASTMDRANTEAFF
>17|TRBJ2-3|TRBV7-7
CASSQSLTSGTSDTQYF
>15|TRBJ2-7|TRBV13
CASSLIAGALGEQYF
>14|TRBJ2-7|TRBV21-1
CAPPSTGQTYEQYF
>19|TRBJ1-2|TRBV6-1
CASSEWAGGPAWSAYGYTF